This TCR beta chain stems from a study of identical twins. Findings and caveats of the study: Possibly, invariant MAIT and iNKT cells partly confounded zero-insertion analyses. High-abundance cord blood beta clonotypes had fewer insertions; memory repertoires showed none.

TCRdb recomputed calls from the 5' RACE reads with MiXCR, one row per CDR3 protein. The sample holds 250,000 or so distinct CDR3 sequences, approximately 6.8% seen once. Germline V lookup: CDR1 LGHNT, CDR2 FRNRAP. V lost 1 base, J lost 5 bases, and 14 bases lay in between. This CDR3 has 15 amino acids. Concerning this clonotype itself: Its antigen is as yet unknown.

These data were also reused for a study on yellow fever vaccine responses in identical twins.

The sample consisted of CD8+ T cells sorted from blood. The TCR originated in a woman under 30 in good health. The rearrangement uses TRBV12-5 and TRBJ1-1; D is uncertain. CDR3 protein: CASGLATQRETEAFF. The DNA for the CDR3 is TGTGCTAGTGGTTTGGCGACTCAAAGAGAGACTGAAGCTTTCTTT. Looking up the rest from reference TRBV12-5 and TRBJ1-1 gives the full variable domain: DARVTQTPRHKVTEMGQEVTMRCQPILGHNTVFWYRQTMMQGLELLAYFRNRAPLDDSGMPKDRFSAEMPDATLATLKIQPSEPRDSAVYFCASGLATQRETEAFFGQGTRLTVV.